This entry lists 8 T cell receptor beta chains sequenced from one sample in a study of T cells in localized non-small cell lung cancer. Using immunoSEQ multiplex PCR, the repertoire was profiled, and TCRdb retains in-frame clones only, with some absent. This table has 2,100 or so clones, 19% appearing once. The material was lung tumor tissue, obtained before any cancer treatment. The source is a man aged 40 to 69 with stage I squamous cell lung carcinoma.

This clone was detected a few times. The chain uses TRBV6-8 and TRBJ1-3; D unclear. The length of the CDR3 is 17 residues. Germline lookup yields CDR1 MNHGY and CDR2 SAAAGT. The germline V and J ends were trimmed by 0 bases and 0 bases, with 12 bases remaining between them. The CDR3 loop reads CASSYSFLDNSGNTIYF. For the CDR3, the DNA is TGTGCCAGCAGTTACTCCTTTCTTGACAACTCTGGAAACACCATATATTTT.

A word on this clone: The sample has other DNA sequences that encode this CDR3 too. The gene calls are TRBV19 and TRBJ2-3, with 7 bases matching TRBD1. This CDR3 spans 14 amino acids. Germline trimming cut 1 base from V and 4 bases from J; bases unmatched to any gene: 2. Germline CDR1 LNHDA, CDR2 SQIVND (reference sequence). CDR3 residues: CASSIGRGPDTQYF. Here the CDR3 DNA reads TGTGCCAGTAGTATAGGAAGGGGGCCAGATACGCAGTATTTT.

The V gene is TRBV6-7, the J gene TRBJ2-5; no clear D. TRBV6-7 is an open reading frame, and its role is uncertain. V gave up 5 bases and J gave up 8 bases, with 9 bases separating them. The CDR3 contains 11 residues. This CDR3 is CASSEATTQYF. Here the CDR3 DNA reads TGTGCCAGCAGTGAAGCCACTACCCAGTACTTC.

This clone turned up a few times. The chain links TRBV11-3 to TRBJ2-7, with 9 bases that match TRBD2. CDR1 and CDR2 (germline): SGHNT, YENEEA. V lost 5 bases and J lost 3; bases outside the gene matches: 8. This CDR3 is 15 amino acids long. CDR3 sequence (DNA): TGTGCCAGCAGCCAGGGACTAGCCTTTAGCTACGAGCAGTACTTC. Amino acids: CASSQGLAFSYEQYF.

This sequence joins TRBV6-8 and TRBJ1-5, with D perhaps TRBD1 (5 bases). The CDR3 totals 14 residues. V was pared by 2 bases and J by 5 bases, with 10 bases between. CDR1 MNHGY and CDR2 SAAAGT come from the germline V gene. This chain's CDR3 is CASSYRGKDQPQHF. DNA for the CDR3: TGTGCCAGCAGTTACAGGGGAAAAGATCAGCCCCAGCATTTT.

J is TRBJ2-1 and V is TRBV19; TRBD1 matches at 11 bases. The CDR3 is 18 amino acids. The ends lost 5 bases at V and 3 bases at J; junction bases unmatched: 12. CDR1 and CDR2 from the germline V gene are LNHDA and SQIVND (reference sequence). The CDR3 DNA is TGTGCCAGTAGTCTGGACAGGGGGCCGGTGGGAGGCTACAATGAGCAGTTCTTC. This codes for CASSLDRGPVGGYNEQFF.

This clone was recorded a few times. The rearrangement uses TRBV10-3 and TRBJ1-2; D gene uncertain. Germline assignment: CDR1 ENHRY and CDR2 SYGVKD. This CDR3 has 12 amino acids. The germline V and J ends were trimmed by 0 bases and 5 bases, with 4 bases remaining between them. This CDR3 reads CAISESSYGYTF. The CDR3 DNA reads as TGTGCCATCAGTGAGTCGAGTTATGGCTACACCTTC.

This clone was seen more than once but under ten times. V is TRBV9 and J is TRBJ2-5, with 9 bases identical to TRBD1. The V and J ends lost 0 bases and 5 bases, in that order; junction bases with no gene match: 11. The CDR3 loop spans 17 amino acids. Germline values: CDR1 SGDLS, CDR2 YYNGEE. CDR3 DNA: TGTGCCAGCAGCGTAGCTACTGGGGGACAGGGCCAGGAGACCCAGTACTTC. It is translated as CASSVATGGQGQETQYF.